This T cell receptor beta chain comes out of a study of shared clonotypes between healthy human individuals. The J segment lost 4 bases and the V segment lost 6 bases, leaving 8 bases of the junction unmatched. The CDR3 has 15 residues. Germline-derived CDR1 and CDR2 are MNHNY and SVGAGI (reference sequence). The study, taken as a whole, reports: Shared clonotypes: about 5% naive CD4, under 4% naive CD8, roughly 2.2% memory CD4, under 0.5% memory CD8.

Donors, healthy HIV-negative adults, lacked recent acute infections or vaccinations. Every contributor of samples was a Caucasian grown-up residing in Nashville, Tennessee. The investigators split CD4+ cells into a CD45RA+ naive subset and a CD45RA-negative memory subset. Assay: immunoSEQ multiplex PCR; the TCRdb copy retains only in-frame clones and omits some. This sample has just over 2,000,000 clones, with 85% to 95% found just once. Concerning this clone itself: The antigen is unknown.

The gene calls are TRBV6-6 and TRBJ2-7, with 11 bases lining up with TRBD2. The sequenced sample was naive CD4+ T cells sorted from blood. Subset defined: CD45RA+ positively selected. This receptor was taken from a man younger than 30 in good health. CDR3 nucleotide sequence: TGTGCCAGCAGCGGGCTAGCGGGGGGTCTTTACGAGCAGTACTTC. This codes for CASSGLAGGLYEQYF.